This record covers a single T cell receptor (beta chain). This sample is drawn from a study of Tregs in tolerant kidney transplant recipients. This CDR3 has 12 residues. The ends were cut back, 0 bases at V and 3 bases at J, with 3 bases in the middle. Germline V lookup: CDR1 SGHRS, CDR2 YFSETQ. The data were produced by immunoSEQ multiplex PCR, yet TCRdb's version contains in-frame clones alone and is incomplete. The sample has tens of thousands of clones, roughly 84% seen once. The clonotype was recovered from a human donor in good health. V is TRBV5-1 and J is TRBJ1-2; the D is unclear. The sequencing input was CD4+ T cells from blood. Here the CDR3 DNA reads TGCGCCAGCAGCTTGGAGGACTATGGCTACACCTTC. Protein: CASSLEDYGYTF.